This T cell receptor (beta chain) was sequenced for a study of T cells expressing NK-cell markers. On the study more broadly: Sequenced donors, eight in total, included seven who were HCMV-seropositive and one who was seronegative. Findings of the study overall: No clear determination of HCMV specificity was made for expanded NKG2C+ T cell clones. Leadership of the CD3+CD56-NKG2C+ fraction also belonged to these clonotypes in several donors.

The authors generated TCR beta cDNA through 5'RACE template switching with UMIs. TCRdb re-analyzed the 5' RACE reads; it lists each CDR3 protein once, without DNA. The data include approximately 22,000 distinct CDR3 sequences; the top ten clones carry 50% to 60%. A note on this clonotype: Its target is unknown.

Germline CDR1 MNHEY, CDR2 SMNVEV (reference sequence). This CDR3 region has 15 residues. The chain links TRBV27 to TRBJ1-6; TCRdb's D gene call, TRBD1, goes unchecked for lack of DNA. The receptor was derived from a man between 18 and 69 years old in good health. The sequencing sample was made of blood T cells: a sorted CD56 or NKG2C T cell subset, CD4+ or CD8+ T cells, or bulk PBMC T cells (not recorded which). CDR3 protein: CASSLFGAGSSPLHF.